These T cell receptor beta chains were read from a single sample in a study of blood T cell repertoires in COVID-19. Clones were read by immunoSEQ multiplex PCR, and TCRdb kept only the in-frame ones, dropping some. This sample yields 28,000 or so clones, of which roughly 86% are seen a single time; roughly 8.2% belongs to the top ten. The sequenced sample consisted of peripheral blood. Source of these receptors: a man in his fifties or sixties with COVID-19, enrolled during active disease. CDR3s include the opening cysteine and the closing phenylalanine or tryptophan. The D gene is left open where the match is weak. The size of a clone is reported for some rows only, either as once, few or many, or as a class for expanded clones.

CDR3nt: TGTGCCAGCAGCCCCGGGACAGGGGCTGAAGCTTTCTTT
CDR3aa: CASSPGTGAEAFF
v_gene: TRBV7-3
j_gene: TRBJ1-1
abundance: .
d_gene: TRBD1

CDR3nt: TGTGCCAGCAGCTTAGCGGGAGCGAACACCGGGGAGCTGTTTTTT
CDR3aa: CASSLAGANTGELFF
v_gene: TRBV5-6
j_gene: TRBJ2-2
abundance: .
d_gene: TRBD2

CDR3nt: TGTGCCTGGAACGACGGGGGGACTCTTAATGAAAAACTGTTTTTT
CDR3aa: CAWNDGGTLNEKLFF
v_gene: TRBV30
j_gene: TRBJ1-4
abundance: .
d_gene: .

CDR3nt: TGTGCCAGCAGTGAAGCGCCCTTGGGACAGAATAATGGAAACACCATATATTTT
CDR3aa: CASSEAPLGQNNGNTIYF
v_gene: TRBV6-1
j_gene: TRBJ1-3
abundance: .
d_gene: TRBD1

CDR3nt: TGTGCCAGCAACACGGGACTAGCGGGTGGGAATGAGCAGTTCTTC
CDR3aa: CASNTGLAGGNEQFF
v_gene: TRBV9
j_gene: TRBJ2-1
abundance: .
d_gene: TRBD2

CDR3nt: TGTGCCTGGAGTGTCCGGAGCAATCAGCCCCAGCATTTT
CDR3aa: CAWSVRSNQPQHF
v_gene: TRBV30
j_gene: TRBJ1-5
abundance: .
d_gene: .

CDR3nt: TGTGCCAGCAGCTTGGGGCTTACTACGCAGCCCCAGCATTTT
CDR3aa: CASSLGLTTQPQHF
v_gene: TRBV5-6
j_gene: TRBJ1-5
abundance: .
d_gene: .

CDR3nt: TGTGCCAGTAGTATAGGTGGACAAAGGGGTGAAGCTTTCTTT
CDR3aa: CASSIGGQRGEAFF
v_gene: TRBV19
j_gene: TRBJ1-1
abundance: .
d_gene: .

CDR3nt: TGTGCCAGCTCACGATCCCAGGAAGAGACCCAGTACTTC
CDR3aa: CASSRSQEETQYF
v_gene: TRBV18
j_gene: TRBJ2-5
abundance: .
d_gene: .

CDR3nt: TGTGCCAGTAGTTGGACGACAGGCTTCGACAATGAGCAGTTCTTC
CDR3aa: CASSWTTGFDNEQFF
v_gene: TRBV19
j_gene: TRBJ2-1
abundance: .
d_gene: .

CDR3nt: TGTGCCAGTAGTATAGAAGCTGGTAGCTACAATGAGCAGTTCTTC
CDR3aa: CASSIEAGSYNEQFF
v_gene: TRBV19
j_gene: TRBJ2-1
abundance: .
d_gene: .

CDR3nt: TGTGCCAGCAGTTCCCAGGGCCAGCCCCAGCATTTT
CDR3aa: CASSSQGQPQHF
v_gene: TRBV28
j_gene: TRBJ1-5
abundance: .
d_gene: .

CDR3nt: TGTGCCAGCAGGCGCCGGGACAGGGGTGGTACAGATACGCAGTATTTT
CDR3aa: CASRRRDRGGTDTQYF
v_gene: TRBV7-8
j_gene: TRBJ2-3
abundance: .
d_gene: TRBD1

CDR3nt: TGTGCCAGCAGTTACACCAACCGGGATACGCAGTATTTT
CDR3aa: CASSYTNRDTQYF
v_gene: TRBV6-2/TRBV6-3
j_gene: TRBJ2-3
abundance: once
d_gene: .

CDR3nt: TGCGCCAGCAGCCAAGATTCTAGCGGCACCTACGAGCAGTACTTC
CDR3aa: CASSQDSSGTYEQYF
v_gene: TRBV4-1
j_gene: TRBJ2-7
abundance: once
d_gene: TRBD2

CDR3nt: TGTGCCAGCAGTTTAGACAGGTACGGTCAGCCCCAGCATTTT
CDR3aa: CASSLDRYGQPQHF
v_gene: TRBV28
j_gene: TRBJ1-5
abundance: .
d_gene: .

CDR3nt: TGTGCCAGCAGTGTATTCGTTGCAGCCCAGACATCTGAAGCTTTCTTT
CDR3aa: CASSVFVAAQTSEAFF
v_gene: TRBV6-1
j_gene: TRBJ1-1
abundance: medium-sized
d_gene: .

CDR3nt: TGTGCCAGCAGCTCCAATCGAAGGGCCGGGAAAGAGCAGTTCTTC
CDR3aa: CASSSNRRAGKEQFF
v_gene: TRBV11-2
j_gene: TRBJ2-1
abundance: once
d_gene: .

CDR3nt: TGTGCCAGCAGTTACCAAACCCCGGACAGGGGACCTGAAGCTTTCTTT
CDR3aa: CASSYQTPDRGPEAFF
v_gene: TRBV6-5
j_gene: TRBJ1-1
abundance: .
d_gene: TRBD1

CDR3nt: TGTGCCAGCAGTTCCCCGGGAGGCCGCCTCGAGCAGTACTTC
CDR3aa: CASSSPGGRLEQYF
v_gene: TRBV6-5
j_gene: TRBJ2-7
abundance: .
d_gene: TRBD2

CDR3nt: TGTGCCAGCGCCCAGACAGGGGAAACTGAAGCTTTCTTT
CDR3aa: CASAQTGETEAFF
v_gene: TRBV9
j_gene: TRBJ1-1
abundance: .
d_gene: TRBD1

CDR3nt: TGCGCCAGCAGCTTACGCGGGAGGGGAAGCGGGGAGCTGTTTTTT
CDR3aa: CASSLRGRGSGELFF
v_gene: TRBV5-1
j_gene: TRBJ2-2
abundance: .
d_gene: TRBD2

CDR3nt: TGTGCCAGCAAGGTTCAGGGGCGGGAAGAGACCCAGTACTTC
CDR3aa: CASKVQGREETQYF
v_gene: TRBV27
j_gene: TRBJ2-5
abundance: once
d_gene: .

CDR3nt: TGTGCCAGCCGCGAAGGTGGGGGCATAGGGTATGGCTACACCTTC
CDR3aa: CASREGGGIGYGYTF
v_gene: TRBV2
j_gene: TRBJ1-2
abundance: .
d_gene: .

CDR3nt: TGTGCCACCGCGACAGGTCGGACCCAGTACTTC
CDR3aa: CATATGRTQYF
v_gene: TRBV2
j_gene: TRBJ2-5
abundance: .
d_gene: .

CDR3nt: TGTGCCAGTAGTTTTTACGGGAGTTTAAGCGGGGAGCTGTTTTTT
CDR3aa: CASSFYGSLSGELFF
v_gene: TRBV19
j_gene: TRBJ2-2
abundance: few
d_gene: .

CDR3nt: TGTGCCTGGTCAACAGGGGCCTATTCACCCCTCCACTTT
CDR3aa: CAWSTGAYSPLHF
v_gene: TRBV30
j_gene: TRBJ1-6
abundance: .
d_gene: TRBD1

CDR3nt: TGTGCCAGCAGTTTGGGACTAGCGGGAGCCTACAATGAGCAGTTCTTC
CDR3aa: CASSLGLAGAYNEQFF
v_gene: TRBV28
j_gene: TRBJ2-1
abundance: .
d_gene: TRBD2

CDR3nt: TGTGCCAGCAGTGAAGGGCTAGCGGCGTACAATGAGCAGTTCTTC
CDR3aa: CASSEGLAAYNEQFF
v_gene: TRBV2
j_gene: TRBJ2-1
abundance: .
d_gene: TRBD2

CDR3nt: TGTGCCAGCAAACAGGGCCGTGGTGAAAAACTGTTTTTT
CDR3aa: CASKQGRGEKLFF
v_gene: TRBV2
j_gene: TRBJ1-4
abundance: .
d_gene: .

CDR3nt: TGTGCCAGTACCCCAACAGGGGACCATAGCAATCAGCCCCAGCATTTT
CDR3aa: CASTPTGDHSNQPQHF
v_gene: TRBV19
j_gene: TRBJ1-5
abundance: .
d_gene: TRBD1

CDR3nt: TGCGCCAGCAGCCAAGGAGCTGCCGGGTCAGATACGCAGTATTTT
CDR3aa: CASSQGAAGSDTQYF
v_gene: TRBV4-3
j_gene: TRBJ2-3
abundance: .
d_gene: .

CDR3nt: TGTGCCAGCAGTCACTTACGGTATGGCTACACCTTC
CDR3aa: CASSHLRYGYTF
v_gene: TRBV6-4
j_gene: TRBJ1-2
abundance: .
d_gene: .

CDR3nt: TGTGCCAGCAGCCGGAGGACAGTTTCTGGAAACACCATATATTTT
CDR3aa: CASSRRTVSGNTIYF
v_gene: TRBV7-9
j_gene: TRBJ1-3
abundance: .
d_gene: .

CDR3nt: TGTGCCTGGAGTGTACTTCCCAATCAGCCCCAGCATTTT
CDR3aa: CAWSVLPNQPQHF
v_gene: TRBV30
j_gene: TRBJ1-5
abundance: .
d_gene: .

CDR3nt: TGTGCCAGCACGCAGACAGGGGGCAAGAACGAGCAGTACTTC
CDR3aa: CASTQTGGKNEQYF
v_gene: TRBV28
j_gene: TRBJ2-7
abundance: .
d_gene: TRBD1

CDR3nt: TGTGCCAGCAGTTCCTCGGACAGGGCGCGGAATCAGCCCCAGCATTTT
CDR3aa: CASSSSDRARNQPQHF
v_gene: TRBV28
j_gene: TRBJ1-5
abundance: few
d_gene: TRBD1

CDR3nt: TGTGCCAGCAGCTTAGCAGGGGGGGCTCCGAATGAGCAGTTCTTC
CDR3aa: CASSLAGGAPNEQFF
v_gene: TRBV7-2
j_gene: TRBJ2-1
abundance: .
d_gene: .

CDR3nt: TGTGCCAGTAGTACCCTATATTCGAGTGCGACCGGGGAGCTGTTTTTT
CDR3aa: CASSTLYSSATGELFF
v_gene: TRBV19
j_gene: TRBJ2-2
abundance: .
d_gene: .

CDR3nt: TGTGCCAGCAGCTCAGGACAGGGCTTAAATGAAGCTTTCTTT
CDR3aa: CASSSGQGLNEAFF
v_gene: TRBV6-6
j_gene: TRBJ1-1
abundance: .
d_gene: TRBD1

CDR3nt: TGTGCCAGCAGTACAACAGGGGCTCTTCATGGCTACACCTTC
CDR3aa: CASSTTGALHGYTF
v_gene: TRBV28
j_gene: TRBJ1-2
abundance: .
d_gene: TRBD1

CDR3nt: TGCAGTGCTAGTGGGGGCCGGGAGGGCCAAGAGACCCAGTACTTC
CDR3aa: CSASGGREGQETQYF
v_gene: TRBV20-1
j_gene: TRBJ2-5
abundance: .
d_gene: TRBD2

CDR3nt: TGCAGTGCTAGTTATCGGGGGTGGGAGAACACTGAAGCTTTCTTT
CDR3aa: CSASYRGWENTEAFF
v_gene: TRBV20-1
j_gene: TRBJ1-1
abundance: few
d_gene: .

CDR3nt: TGTGCCAGCAGTTCAGCGGGAGCTGGCTACAATGAGCAGTTCTTC
CDR3aa: CASSSAGAGYNEQFF
v_gene: TRBV28
j_gene: TRBJ2-1
abundance: .
d_gene: TRBD2

CDR3nt: TGTGCCAGCAGGCGCGCGGGGGTCTCCTACGAGCAGTACTTC
CDR3aa: CASRRAGVSYEQYF
v_gene: TRBV28
j_gene: TRBJ2-7
abundance: few
d_gene: TRBD2

CDR3nt: TGTGCCAGTAGTACCGGACAGAGGGACATTCAGTACTTC
CDR3aa: CASSTGQRDIQYF
v_gene: TRBV19
j_gene: TRBJ2-4
abundance: once
d_gene: .

CDR3nt: TGTGCCAGCAGCTTAGCGTCCCTAGGGACCCAGTACTTC
CDR3aa: CASSLASLGTQYF
v_gene: TRBV7-9
j_gene: TRBJ2-5
abundance: .
d_gene: .

CDR3nt: TGCAGTGCTAGTGCTAGTAACTACAATGAGCAGTTCTTC
CDR3aa: CSASASNYNEQFF
v_gene: TRBV20-1
j_gene: TRBJ2-1
abundance: .
d_gene: .

CDR3nt: TGTGCCAGCAGCTTAGCGGCCAGGGGGCAAGAGACCCAGTACTTC
CDR3aa: CASSLAARGQETQYF
v_gene: TRBV7-9
j_gene: TRBJ2-5
abundance: .
d_gene: TRBD1

CDR3nt: TGCAGTGCTAGTCCCACTAGCGGGAGGGCCTCGGATACGCAGTATTTT
CDR3aa: CSASPTSGRASDTQYF
v_gene: TRBV20-1
j_gene: TRBJ2-3
abundance: .
d_gene: TRBD2

CDR3nt: TGTGCCAGCACCTGGACTGGCTCCTCCTACGAGCAGTACTTC
CDR3aa: CASTWTGSSYEQYF
v_gene: TRBV7-2
j_gene: TRBJ2-7
abundance: .
d_gene: .

CDR3nt: TGTGCCAGCTGTCCCCCCGCGGGGGCTACACCGATCACAGATACGCAGTATTTT
CDR3aa: CASCPPAGATPITDTQYF
v_gene: TRBV6-6
j_gene: TRBJ2-3
abundance: .
d_gene: .

CDR3nt: TGTGCCAGCAGCTCGGGTCCCAGCACTGAAGCTTTCTTT
CDR3aa: CASSSGPSTEAFF
v_gene: TRBV7-3
j_gene: TRBJ1-1
abundance: .
d_gene: .

CDR3nt: TGTGCCAGCAGGTTAGCGGAGAACACCGGGGAGCTGTTTTTT
CDR3aa: CASRLAENTGELFF
v_gene: TRBV27
j_gene: TRBJ2-2
abundance: .
d_gene: .

CDR3nt: TGTGCCAGCAGCCCCCAGGACTATTTTAACTATGGCTACACCTTC
CDR3aa: CASSPQDYFNYGYTF
v_gene: TRBV9
j_gene: TRBJ1-2
abundance: .
d_gene: .

CDR3nt: TGTGCCAGCGCGGCCACAGGTTATTCACCCCTCCACTTT
CDR3aa: CASAATGYSPLHF
v_gene: TRBV19
j_gene: TRBJ1-6
abundance: once
d_gene: .

CDR3nt: TGTGCCAGCAGCCTGTATTCGACCGGAGGCAATCAGCCCCAGCATTTT
CDR3aa: CASSLYSTGGNQPQHF
v_gene: TRBV5-4
j_gene: TRBJ1-5
abundance: .
d_gene: .

CDR3nt: TGTGCCAGCAGTTACTCTTCACAGACTAGCGCGGCCTACGAGCAGTACTTC
CDR3aa: CASSYSSQTSAAYEQYF
v_gene: TRBV6-2/TRBV6-3
j_gene: TRBJ2-7
abundance: .
d_gene: TRBD2

CDR3nt: TGTGCCAGCAGCTTGGGACTAGCGGGCCCCCTATACGAGCAGTACTTC
CDR3aa: CASSLGLAGPLYEQYF
v_gene: TRBV6-2/TRBV6-3
j_gene: TRBJ2-7
abundance: .
d_gene: TRBD2

CDR3nt: TGCAGCGTTGAGGCCGGGATGGACACTGAAGCTTTCTTT
CDR3aa: CSVEAGMDTEAFF
v_gene: TRBV29-1
j_gene: TRBJ1-1
abundance: once
d_gene: .